Listed below are T cell receptor beta chains from one sample, sequenced in a study of T cell repertoires in cytomegalovirus infection. MiXCR was run by TCRdb on the reads, yielding one entry per CDR3 protein. This sample has 350,000 to 500,000 distinct CDR3 sequences, with 25% to 40% found just once. The sequenced sample was PBMCs. These TCRs come from a human donor in good health (CMV status not recorded). Some clones in this sample may be carry-over from other donors' samples. Each CDR3 is given without its conserved first and last residue. Each record gives: J gene, V gene, CDR3 protein.

J gene: TRBJ1-5; V gene: TRBV27; CDR3 protein: ATSQGQRNQPQH
J gene: TRBJ2-7; V gene: TRBV12-3/TRBV12-4; CDR3 protein: ASSLVGLAGGPYEQY
J gene: TRBJ2-1; V gene: TRBV6-5; CDR3 protein: ATHGGSSSYNEQF
J gene: TRBJ1-2; V gene: TRBV6-1; CDR3 protein: ASSYEGRRGYS
J gene: TRBJ2-1; V gene: TRBV7-8; CDR3 protein: ASSPIKSLYNEQF
J gene: TRBJ2-5; V gene: TRBV7-6; CDR3 protein: ASSPKARGAEETQY
J gene: TRBJ1-4; V gene: TRBV4-1; CDR3 protein: ASSQEGQSNEKLF
J gene: TRBJ2-3; V gene: TRBV24-1; CDR3 protein: ATSDFGTSDTQY
J gene: TRBJ2-7; V gene: TRBV27; CDR3 protein: ASSPGPFEQY
J gene: TRBJ1-1; V gene: TRBV12-3/TRBV12-4; CDR3 protein: ASTGGATNTEAF
J gene: TRBJ1-3; V gene: TRBV7-2; CDR3 protein: ASSHGQSSGNTIY
J gene: TRBJ2-7; V gene: TRBV7-9; CDR3 protein: ASSSGHYEQY
J gene: TRBJ2-1; V gene: TRBV2; CDR3 protein: ASSSDRPSNEQF
J gene: TRBJ2-2; V gene: TRBV7-9; CDR3 protein: ANTRVTGELF
J gene: TRBJ1-2; V gene: TRBV6-5; CDR3 protein: ARSYGQGTGGYT
J gene: TRBJ1-1; V gene: TRBV12-3/TRBV12-4; CDR3 protein: ASSSRQGSF
J gene: TRBJ2-7; V gene: TRBV20-1; CDR3 protein: SALSQRKRETSYEQY
J gene: TRBJ2-6; V gene: TRBV20-1; CDR3 protein: SARWAGKEAGANVLT
J gene: TRBJ1-2; V gene: TRBV7-9; CDR3 protein: ASSSNSDSRYGYT
J gene: TRBJ2-1; V gene: TRBV7-2; CDR3 protein: ASRVTRQYNEQF
J gene: TRBJ2-1; V gene: TRBV12-3/TRBV12-4; CDR3 protein: ASRSGPVQDEQF
J gene: TRBJ2-7; V gene: TRBV12-3/TRBV12-4; CDR3 protein: ASSLILRSGQTVGSYEQY
J gene: TRBJ2-1; V gene: TRBV5-1; CDR3 protein: ASSLSVAGREQF
J gene: TRBJ1-5; V gene: TRBV28; CDR3 protein: ASKGAQPPRGNQPQH
J gene: TRBJ1-2; V gene: TRBV20-1; CDR3 protein: SARTGGLYGYT
J gene: TRBJ2-1; V gene: TRBV2; CDR3 protein: ASSVAGNEQF
J gene: TRBJ2-1; V gene: TRBV20-1; CDR3 protein: SASFDHTRGGLYNEQF
J gene: TRBJ2-2; V gene: TRBV5-4; CDR3 protein: ASSFGGDSRDTGELF
J gene: TRBJ2-3; V gene: TRBV5-6; CDR3 protein: ASSLGILAGGSGTDTQY
J gene: TRBJ1-6; V gene: TRBV14; CDR3 protein: ASSQDEVNNSPLH
J gene: TRBJ2-1; V gene: TRBV12-3/TRBV12-4; CDR3 protein: ASSIAGGYNEQF
J gene: TRBJ2-1; V gene: TRBV3-1; CDR3 protein: ASSRPVGGAYNEQF
J gene: TRBJ1-2; V gene: TRBV7-9; CDR3 protein: ASSLALGASVYGYT
J gene: TRBJ2-2; V gene: TRBV19; CDR3 protein: ASASLNTGELF
J gene: TRBJ2-3; V gene: TRBV29-1; CDR3 protein: SATGTHTDTQY
J gene: TRBJ2-7; V gene: TRBV7-9; CDR3 protein: ASSLGPSASYEQY
J gene: TRBJ2-7; V gene: TRBV5-1; CDR3 protein: ASSPRPGTGSYEQY
J gene: TRBJ2-4; V gene: TRBV12-3/TRBV12-4; CDR3 protein: ASSPSLGPKNIQY
J gene: TRBJ2-3; V gene: TRBV7-2; CDR3 protein: ASSLMGQSTDTQY
J gene: TRBJ1-1; V gene: TRBV7-3; CDR3 protein: ASSLSPGTPTEAF
J gene: TRBJ2-1; V gene: TRBV11-2; CDR3 protein: ASSLGGFSVSYNERF
J gene: TRBJ2-7; V gene: TRBV28; CDR3 protein: ASNLAGSSYEQY
J gene: TRBJ1-2; V gene: TRBV6-1; CDR3 protein: ASSPRQEGFMGYT
J gene: TRBJ1-4; V gene: TRBV7-9; CDR3 protein: ATRGQSNEKLF
J gene: TRBJ1-2; V gene: TRBV25-1; CDR3 protein: ASSPGQGYT
J gene: TRBJ2-5; V gene: TRBV5-5; CDR3 protein: ASSFGSTGEQETQY
J gene: TRBJ2-1; V gene: TRBV7-9; CDR3 protein: ASSPEPIRSNEQF